Sequencing of this TCR beta chain was carried out in a study of T cells in Graves' hyperthyroidism and ophthalmopathy. Study observations and caveats: Most thyroid clonotypes expanded above 0.001 were also detected in blood.

TCR beta CDR3 region amplification was performed from RNA transcripts. TCR CDR3 underwent first-round RT-PCR with the HTBI primer set. Using its own MiXCR run on the multiplex PCR reads, TCRdb lists one record per CDR3 protein. The top ten clones hold around 16% of a sample with roughly 720,000 distinct CDR3 sequences, 17% of them seen once. This clonotype was detected many times. The antigen remains undetermined. V was cut by 3 bases and J by 7 bases, with 21 bases left in between. CDR1 SGHAT and CDR2 FQNNGV come from the germline V gene. This CDR3 has 16 residues. Absent ophthalmopathy progression within 18 months defined stable Graves' hyperthyroidism.

V usage is TRBV11-2 and J usage is TRBJ2-5; D unclear. The sequence derives from a man aged 50-60 years with Graves' hyperthyroidism. Sequenced sample: blood. CDR3 loop: CASSFEPTKGIGTQYF. CDR3 coding DNA: TGTGCCAGCAGCTTCGAACCTACAAAGGGAATAGGGACCCAGTACTTC.